These T cell receptor beta chains were read from a single sample in a study of blood T cells in healthy people across ages. Each CDR3 protein is one row after TCRdb ran MiXCR on the 5' RACE reads. The sample has around 1,600,000 distinct CDR3 sequences; roughly 43% are singletons. Sequences were obtained from blood. These receptors were collected from a young woman in good health. CDR3s include the opening cysteine and the closing phenylalanine or tryptophan. A D gene is named only where the DNA matches it firmly. Clone size is stated in some rows and not others, as once, few, many or a class when expanded.

v_call	d_call	clone_size	j_call	cdr3_aa	cdr3_nt
TRBV29-1	NA	NA	TRBJ2-1	CSVGRTAYNEQFF	TGCAGCGTTGGCCGGACAGCCTACAATGAGCAGTTCTTC
TRBV4-1	NA	NA	TRBJ2-7	CASSQGGASEQYF	TGCGCCAGCAGCCAAGGTGGGGCCTCCGAGCAGTACTTC
TRBV12-3/TRBV12-4	NA	NA	TRBJ2-7	CASSLGNLEQYF	TGTGCCAGCAGTTTGGGAAATCTCGAGCAGTACTTC
TRBV5-1	NA	NA	TRBJ2-6	CASSLGTNSGANVLTF	TGCGCCAGCAGCTTGGGCACCAACTCTGGGGCCAACGTCCTGACTTTC
TRBV5-1	NA	few	TRBJ2-5	CASSGPGLVETQYF	TGCGCCAGCAGCGGACCGGGACTCGTGGAGACCCAGTACTTC
TRBV20-1	NA	NA	TRBJ1-5	CSARAETGRGRQPQHF	TGCAGTGCTAGAGCAGAGACGGGTAGGGGTAGGCAGCCCCAGCATTTT
TRBV27	NA	NA	TRBJ1-6	CANSPQGSNSPLHF	TGTGCCAACAGTCCGCAGGGCAGCAATTCACCCCTCCACTTT
TRBV3-1	NA	NA	TRBJ2-1	CASSQAKGLYNEQFF	TGTGCCAGCAGCCAGGCAAAGGGATTGTATAATGAGCAGTTCTTC
TRBV20-1	NA	NA	TRBJ2-1	CSVQMNEQFF	TGCAGTGTTCAGATGAATGAGCAGTTCTTC
TRBV15	TRBD1	once	TRBJ2-5	CATSRKQTGFIQETQYF	TGTGCCACCAGCAGAAAACAGACAGGGTTTATCCAAGAGACCCAGTACTTC
TRBV3-1	TRBD1	NA	TRBJ2-1	CASSPTGQHNEQFF	TGTGCCAGCAGCCCCACGGGACAGCACAATGAGCAGTTCTTC
TRBV11-2	NA	few	TRBJ1-6	CASSHQTYNSPLHF	TGTGCCAGCAGCCATCAGACCTATAATTCACCCCTCCACTTT
TRBV20-1	TRBD2	NA	TRBJ2-5	CSALKGGRGETQYF	TGCAGTGCTCTTAAGGGCGGGAGGGGAGAGACCCAGTACTTC
TRBV6-5	NA	few	TRBJ2-1	CASSYSTLSSSYNEQFF	TGTGCCAGCAGTTACTCAACTCTGTCATCCTCCTACAATGAGCAGTTCTTC
TRBV2	NA	NA	TRBJ1-2	CAGSEVGRDYGYTF	TGTGCCGGCAGTGAAGTGGGGAGGGACTATGGCTACACCTTC
TRBV6-2/TRBV6-3	NA	NA	TRBJ2-1	CASQTRSSYNEQFF	TGTGCCAGCCAGACTAGGAGCTCCTACAATGAGCAGTTCTTC
TRBV28	TRBD2	few	TRBJ2-7	CASRKGGSISNEQYF	TGTGCCAGCAGGAAAGGCGGGAGCATTTCCAATGAGCAGTACTTC
TRBV6-6	NA	NA	TRBJ1-4	CASRRGSNEKLFF	TGTGCCAGCCGTAGGGGAAGTAATGAAAAACTGTTTTTT
TRBV27	TRBD2	few	TRBJ2-7	CASSDGLAGVFSSYEQYF	TGTGCCAGCAGTGACGGACTAGCGGGCGTTTTCAGCTCCTACGAGCAGTACTTC
TRBV12-3/TRBV12-4	NA	NA	TRBJ1-1	CAGSLTRTEAFF	TGTGCCGGCAGTTTGACGCGGACTGAAGCTTTCTTT
TRBV7-9	NA	NA	TRBJ1-2	CASSLDGQYGYTF	TGTGCCAGCAGCTTGGACGGACAATATGGCTACACCTTC
TRBV11-2	NA	NA	TRBJ1-4	CASSLVMQGIEKLFF	TGTGCCAGCAGCTTAGTTATGCAGGGGATTGAAAAACTGTTTTTT
TRBV5-1	NA	NA	TRBJ1-1	CASSLETGFYTEAFF	TGCGCCAGCAGCTTGGAAACAGGGTTCTACACTGAAGCTTTCTTT
TRBV5-6	NA	NA	TRBJ2-1	CASSLGNSEQFF	TGTGCCAGCAGCTTGGGAAATTCGGAGCAGTTCTTC